What follows is one T cell receptor beta chain and its context. This sample is part of a study of blood T cell repertoires in COVID-19. Study-level background: Specimens from acute and convalescent COVID-19 originated in the United States, Italy and Spain. From T cells, B-cell-depleted T cells, or PBMCs came the material, which was cDNA or gDNA.

V was trimmed by 4 bases and J by 0 bases, leaving 13 bases between them. CDR1 is LNHDA and CDR2 is SQIVND in the germline V gene (reference sequence). The CDR3 is 16 amino acids. Per the authors' pipeline: Nucleated cell counts were estimated from reference gene primer amplification. Some clones are missing from TCRdb's copy, which holds only in-frame ones; the method was immunoSEQ multiplex PCR. V and J calls and clone size follow that table, whereas D and trimming were derived from the DNA. The table has about 170,000 clones, 88% seen once; the top ten hold around 1.9%. The genes are TRBV19 and TRBJ1-5, with a weak D call TRBD1 (5 bases). The sequence came from a man between 45 and 60 years old who had recovered from COVID-19. Source material: peripheral blood. The CDR3 protein is CASSTQGLNSNQPQHF. In nucleotides, the CDR3 is TGTGCCAGTAGTACCCAGGGACTAAATAGCAATCAGCCCCAGCATTTT.